What follows is one T cell receptor (beta chain) and its context. The antigen remains undetermined. The sample originates from a study of cytomegalovirus exposure and HLA in healthy donors. Primers for the PCR totalled 60 Vbeta and 13 Jbeta. Profiling relied on immunoSEQ multiplex PCR, and the TCRdb table lists in-frame clones only, not all of them. The top ten hold nearly 2.5% of the sample, which has about 170,000 clones, roughly 80% seen once. V shed 3 bases and J 6 bases; nucleotides not matched to a gene: 8. In germline, CDR1 is MNHEY, CDR2 SVGAGI. CDR3 length: 15 residues. Study outcomes and limitations: Presence/absence analyses took donor sequencing depth as roughly uniform. TRBV6-2, TRBV6-3 and other indistinguishable V segments were excluded. The authors enumerated 164 TCR beta chains as linked to cytomegalovirus.

The V and J genes are TRBV6-5 and TRBJ1-2; 9 bases are a match to TRBD1. This TCR derives from a male donor in good health and CMV-seronegative. Source material: PBMCs. The chain's CDR3 is CASSYWRQGEHGYTF. The DNA of the CDR3 is TGTGCCAGCAGTTATTGGAGACAGGGGGAGCATGGCTACACCTTC.